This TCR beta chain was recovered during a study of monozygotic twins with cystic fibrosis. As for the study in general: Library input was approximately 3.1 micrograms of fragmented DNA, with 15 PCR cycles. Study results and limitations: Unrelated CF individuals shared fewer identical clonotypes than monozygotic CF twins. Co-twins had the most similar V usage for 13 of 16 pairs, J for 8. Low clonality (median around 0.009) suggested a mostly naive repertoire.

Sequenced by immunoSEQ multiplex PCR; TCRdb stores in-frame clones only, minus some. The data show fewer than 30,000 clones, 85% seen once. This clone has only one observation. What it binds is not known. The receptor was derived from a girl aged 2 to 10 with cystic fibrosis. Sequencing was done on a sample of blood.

CDR3 loop: CAWGTGGGNQPQHF. In nucleotides, the CDR3 is TGTGCCTGGGGGACAGGGGGCGGCAATCAGCCCCAGCATTTT. The chain employs TRBV30 and TRBJ1-5; 12 bases fit TRBD1. The CDR3 sequence is 14 residues long. Germline CDR1 is GTSNPN and CDR2 is SVGIG (reference sequence). V shed 5 bases and J 2 bases; nucleotides not matched to a gene: 1.